The count of the clone carrying this TCR beta chain is one. This entry comes from a study of control samples from healthy donors and cancer patients. Here immunoSEQ multiplex PCR was the method, and the copy in TCRdb shows in-frame clones only, minus some. The data contain around 100,000 clones, 70% to 90% of them seen just once; the ten biggest clones take up roughly an eighth. This clonotype was obtained from a man aged 25-45 years in good health. Sequenced material: blood.

The DNA of the CDR3 is TGTGCCAGCAGCCCGGTTTTGGTCCGGACCTACGAGCAGTACTTC. This translates into CASSPVLVRTYEQYF. The gene calls are TRBV7-2 and TRBJ2-7; D is uncertain. V was cut by 5 bases and J by 2 bases, with 16 bases left in between. The germline gives CDR1 SGHTA, CDR2 FQGNSA. There are 15 residues in the CDR3.